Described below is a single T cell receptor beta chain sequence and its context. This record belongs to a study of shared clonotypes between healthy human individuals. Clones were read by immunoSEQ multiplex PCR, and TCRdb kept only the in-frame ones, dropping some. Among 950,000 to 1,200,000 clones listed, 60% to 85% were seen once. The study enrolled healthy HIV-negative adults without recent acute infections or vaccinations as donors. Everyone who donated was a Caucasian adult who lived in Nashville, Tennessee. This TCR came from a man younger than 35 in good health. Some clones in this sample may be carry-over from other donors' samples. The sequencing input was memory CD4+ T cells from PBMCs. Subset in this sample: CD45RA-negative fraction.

The CDR3 DNA sequence: TGTGCCTGGAGCGCCCCACCAAATCAGCCCCAGCATTTT. Translating it yields CAWSAPPNQPQHF. V and J are TRBV30 and TRBJ1-5; D gene uncertain. This CDR3 has 13 residues. Germline CDR1 GTSNPN, CDR2 SVGIG (reference sequence). V was cut by 3 bases and J by 4 bases, with 10 bases left in between. The whole variable domain, remainder taken from reference TRBV30 and TRBJ1-5, is SQTIHQWPATLVQPVGSPLSLECTVEGTSNPNLYWYRQAAGRGLQLLFYSVGIGQISSEVPQNLSASRPQDRQFILSSKKLLLSDSGFYLCAWSAPPNQPQHFGDGTRLSIL.